The subject of this entry is one T cell receptor (beta chain). Its antigen is unidentified. In the same sample, other DNA sequences code for this CDR3. Donors were drawn from the approximately 130-subject validation cohort, separate from the roughly 700-subject first cohort. Germline V CDR1 and CDR2: SGHRS, YFSETQ. This CDR3 is 14 amino acids long. With 0 bases removed from V and 1 base from J, the gap between germline ends came to 7 bases. Some clones are missing from TCRdb's copy, which holds only in-frame ones; the method was immunoSEQ multiplex PCR. Of 250,000 to 400,000 clones in the sample, 88% were seen once. These data are taken from a study of cytomegalovirus exposure and HLA in healthy donors. Findings of the study overall: Rarity marked most TCR sequences, yet some public TCRs occurred in many donors. The authors confirmed in vitro that a few CMV-associated chains were specific for CMV antigens.

The receptor's source is a man aged 25 to 40 in good health and CMV-seronegative. The chain carries TRBV5-1 and TRBJ1-1; D ambiguous. The sequencing input was PBMCs. CDR3: CASSLATGNTEAFF. The CDR3 DNA reads TGCGCCAGCAGCTTGGCCACGGGGAACACTGAAGCTTTCTTT.